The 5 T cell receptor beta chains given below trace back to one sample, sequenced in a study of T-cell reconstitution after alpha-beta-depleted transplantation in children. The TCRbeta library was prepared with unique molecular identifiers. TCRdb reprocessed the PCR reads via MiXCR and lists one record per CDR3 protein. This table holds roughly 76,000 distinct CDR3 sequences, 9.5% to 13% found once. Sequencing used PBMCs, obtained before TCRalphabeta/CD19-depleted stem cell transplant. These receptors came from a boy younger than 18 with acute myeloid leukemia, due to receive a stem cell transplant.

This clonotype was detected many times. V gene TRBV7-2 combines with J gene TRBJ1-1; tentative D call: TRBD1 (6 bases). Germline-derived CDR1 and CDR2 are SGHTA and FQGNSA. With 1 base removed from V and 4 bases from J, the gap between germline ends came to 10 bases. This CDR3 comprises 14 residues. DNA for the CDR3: TGTGCCAGCAGCTTAGTGGGGGCGGGCACTGAAGCTTTCTTT. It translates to CASSLVGAGTEAFF.

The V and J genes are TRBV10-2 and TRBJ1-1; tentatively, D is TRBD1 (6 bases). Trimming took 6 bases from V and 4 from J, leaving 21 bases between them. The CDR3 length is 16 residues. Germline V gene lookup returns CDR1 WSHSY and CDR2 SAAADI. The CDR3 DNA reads TGCGCCAGCAGCCACCCGACAGGCCCCGGGGTCACTGAAGCTTTCTTT. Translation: CASSHPTGPGVTEAFF.

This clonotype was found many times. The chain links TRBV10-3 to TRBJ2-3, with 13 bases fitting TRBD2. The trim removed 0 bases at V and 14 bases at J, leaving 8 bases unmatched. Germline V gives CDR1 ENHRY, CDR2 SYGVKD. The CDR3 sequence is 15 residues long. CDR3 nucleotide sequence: TGTGCCATCAGTGAGTCGACGACTAGCGGGAGGAGTAGGTATTTT. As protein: CAISESTTSGRSRYF.

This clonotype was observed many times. CDR3 in DNA: TGTGCCAGCAGTCTCCGACTAGCCACAGATACGCAGTATTTT. Amino acid sequence: CASSLRLATDTQYF. This sequence joins TRBV6-4 and TRBJ2-3; TRBD2 matches 7 bases. The V and J ends lost 5 bases and 2 bases, in that order; junction bases with no gene match: 4. CDR3 length equals 14 residues. Germline CDR1 reads MRHNA; CDR2 reads SNTAGT.

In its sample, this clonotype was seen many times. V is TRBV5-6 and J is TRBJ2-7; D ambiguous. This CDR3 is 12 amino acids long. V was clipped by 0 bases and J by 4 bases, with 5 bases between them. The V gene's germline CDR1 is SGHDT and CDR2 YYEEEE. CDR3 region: CASSLGVYEQYV. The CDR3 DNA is TGTGCCAGCAGCTTGGGAGTTTACGAGCAGTACGTC.